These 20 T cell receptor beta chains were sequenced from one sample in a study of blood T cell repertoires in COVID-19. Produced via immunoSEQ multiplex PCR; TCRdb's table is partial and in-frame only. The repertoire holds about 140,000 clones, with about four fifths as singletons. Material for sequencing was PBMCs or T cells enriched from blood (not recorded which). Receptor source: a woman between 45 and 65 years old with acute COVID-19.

The CDR3 here is CASSLMDRGAGELFF. The CDR3 nucleotides are TGTGCCAGCAGTTTAATGGACAGGGGGGCCGGGGAGCTGTTTTTT. The V and J genes are TRBV28 and TRBJ2-2; 10 bases line up with TRBD1. CDR1 and CDR2 from the germline V gene are MDHEN and SYDVKM. This CDR3 is 15 amino acids long. Trimming at V came to 2 bases and at J to 6 bases, leaving 3 bases not matched to a gene.

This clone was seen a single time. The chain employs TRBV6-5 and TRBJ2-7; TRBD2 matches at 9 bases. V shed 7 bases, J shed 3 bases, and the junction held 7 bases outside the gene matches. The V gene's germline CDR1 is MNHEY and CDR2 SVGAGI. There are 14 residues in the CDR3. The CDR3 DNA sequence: TGTGCCAGCATGGGGGCGGGAGGGCTCTACGAGCAGTACTTC. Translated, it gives CASMGAGGLYEQYF.

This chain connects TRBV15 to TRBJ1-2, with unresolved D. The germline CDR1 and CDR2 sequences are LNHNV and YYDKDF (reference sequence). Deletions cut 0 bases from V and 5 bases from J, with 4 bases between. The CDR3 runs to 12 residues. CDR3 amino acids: CATSRDTYGYTF. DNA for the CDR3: TGTGCCACCAGCAGAGATACTTATGGCTACACCTTC.

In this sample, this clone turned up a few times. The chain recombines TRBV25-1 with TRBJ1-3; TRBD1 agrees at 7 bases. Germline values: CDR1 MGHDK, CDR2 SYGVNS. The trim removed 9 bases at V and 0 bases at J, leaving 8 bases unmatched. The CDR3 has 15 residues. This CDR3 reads CASGGDSNSGNTIYF. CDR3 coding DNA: TGTGCCAGTGGAGGGGACAGCAACTCTGGAAACACCATATATTTT.

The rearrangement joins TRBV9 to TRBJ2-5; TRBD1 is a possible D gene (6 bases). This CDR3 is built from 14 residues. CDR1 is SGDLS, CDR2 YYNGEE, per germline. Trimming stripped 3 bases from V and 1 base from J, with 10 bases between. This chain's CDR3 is CASSATGTQETQYF. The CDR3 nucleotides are TGTGCCAGCAGCGCAACAGGGACCCAAGAGACCCAGTACTTC.

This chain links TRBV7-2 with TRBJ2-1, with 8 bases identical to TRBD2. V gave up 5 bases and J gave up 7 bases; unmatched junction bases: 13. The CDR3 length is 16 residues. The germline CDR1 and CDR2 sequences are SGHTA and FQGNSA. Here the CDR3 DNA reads TGTGCCAGCAGCGCAGGTAGCGGGATCTTTTCTAATGAGCAGTTCTTC. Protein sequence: CASSAGSGIFSNEQFF.

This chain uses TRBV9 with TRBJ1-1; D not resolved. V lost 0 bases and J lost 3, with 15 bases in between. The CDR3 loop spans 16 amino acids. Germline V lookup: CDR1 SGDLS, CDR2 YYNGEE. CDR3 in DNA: TGTGCCAGCAGCGTAGGGCAGTCTTTTTCCGACACTGAAGCTTTCTTT. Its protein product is CASSVGQSFSDTEAFF.

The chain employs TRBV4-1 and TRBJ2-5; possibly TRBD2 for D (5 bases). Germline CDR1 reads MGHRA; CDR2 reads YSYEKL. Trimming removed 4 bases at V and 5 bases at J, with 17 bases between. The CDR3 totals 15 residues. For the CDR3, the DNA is TGCGCCAGCAGCCGAGCCAACGGGGATCGGGAGACCCAGTACTTC. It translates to CASSRANGDRETQYF.

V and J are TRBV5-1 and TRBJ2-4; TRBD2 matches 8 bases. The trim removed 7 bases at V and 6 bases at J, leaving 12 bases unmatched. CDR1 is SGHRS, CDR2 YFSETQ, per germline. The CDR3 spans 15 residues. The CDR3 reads CASGTGREDSNIQYF. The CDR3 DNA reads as TGCGCCAGCGGCACGGGGCGGGAGGACTCAAACATTCAGTACTTC.

The CDR3 nucleotides are TGTGCCAGTAGTCTGGGATTACAGGGCTATGGCTACACCTTC. It codes for CASSLGLQGYGYTF. The genes are TRBV19 and TRBJ1-2, with D maybe TRBD1 (6 bases). Germline CDR1 reads LNHDA; CDR2 reads SQIVND (reference sequence). Deletions cut 5 bases from V and 4 bases from J, with 14 bases between. This CDR3 spans 14 amino acids.

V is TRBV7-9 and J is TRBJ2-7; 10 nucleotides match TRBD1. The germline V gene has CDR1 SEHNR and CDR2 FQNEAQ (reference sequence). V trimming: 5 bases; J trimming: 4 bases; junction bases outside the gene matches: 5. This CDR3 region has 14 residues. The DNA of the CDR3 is TGTGCCAGCAGCCCGGGACAGGGGAAGTACGAGCAGTACTTC. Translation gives CASSPGQGKYEQYF.

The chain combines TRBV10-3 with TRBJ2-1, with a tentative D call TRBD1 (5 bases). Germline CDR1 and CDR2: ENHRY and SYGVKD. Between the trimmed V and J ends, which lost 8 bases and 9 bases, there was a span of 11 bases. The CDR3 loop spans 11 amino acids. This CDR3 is CAISDQGEQFF. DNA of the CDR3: TGTGCCATCTCAGACCAGGGTGAGCAGTTCTTC.

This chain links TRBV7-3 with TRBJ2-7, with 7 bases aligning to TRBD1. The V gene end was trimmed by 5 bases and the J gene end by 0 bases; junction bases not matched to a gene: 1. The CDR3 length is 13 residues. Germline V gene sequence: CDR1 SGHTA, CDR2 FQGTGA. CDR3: CASSRDSSYEQYF. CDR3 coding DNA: TGTGCCAGCAGCCGGGACAGCTCCTACGAGCAGTACTTC.

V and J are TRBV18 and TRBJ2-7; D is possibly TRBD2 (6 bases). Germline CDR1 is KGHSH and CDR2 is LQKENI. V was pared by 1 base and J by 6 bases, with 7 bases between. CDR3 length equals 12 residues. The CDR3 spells CASSPQEGEQYF. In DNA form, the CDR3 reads TGTGCCAGCTCACCACAGGAGGGCGAGCAGTACTTC. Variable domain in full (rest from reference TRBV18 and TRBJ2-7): NAGVMQNPRHLVRRRGQEARLRCSPMKGHSHVYWYRQLPEEGLKFMVYLQKENIIDESGMPKERFSAEFPKEGPSILRIQQVVRGDSAAYFCASSPQEGEQYFGPGTRLTVT.

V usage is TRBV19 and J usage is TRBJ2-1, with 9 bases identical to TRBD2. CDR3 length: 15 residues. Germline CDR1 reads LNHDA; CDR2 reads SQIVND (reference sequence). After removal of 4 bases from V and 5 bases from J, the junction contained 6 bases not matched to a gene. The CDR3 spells CASSRLAGNNNEQFF. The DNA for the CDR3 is TGTGCCAGTAGTAGGCTAGCGGGAAACAACAATGAGCAGTTCTTC.

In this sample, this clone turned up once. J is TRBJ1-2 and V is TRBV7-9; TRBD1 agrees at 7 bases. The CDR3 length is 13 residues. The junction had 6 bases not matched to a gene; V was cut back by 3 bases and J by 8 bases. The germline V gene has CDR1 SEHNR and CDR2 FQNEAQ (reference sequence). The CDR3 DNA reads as TGTGCCAGCAGCTTTGACAGGGAAGAAGGCTACACCTTC. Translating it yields CASSFDREEGYTF.

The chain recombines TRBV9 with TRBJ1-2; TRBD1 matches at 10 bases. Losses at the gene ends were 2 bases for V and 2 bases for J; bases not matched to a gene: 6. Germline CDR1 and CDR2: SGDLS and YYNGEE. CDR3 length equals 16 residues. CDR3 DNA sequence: TGTGCCAGCAGCGTGGGGACAGGGGACACCAACTATGGCTACACCTTC. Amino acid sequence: CASSVGTGDTNYGYTF.

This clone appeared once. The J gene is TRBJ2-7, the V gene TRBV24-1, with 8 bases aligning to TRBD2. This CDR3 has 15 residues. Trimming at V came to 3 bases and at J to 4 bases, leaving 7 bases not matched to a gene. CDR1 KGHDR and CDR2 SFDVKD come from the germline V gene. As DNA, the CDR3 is TGTGCCACCAGTGATGGACTAGCCGAGGGATACGAGCAGTACTTC. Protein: CATSDGLAEGYEQYF.

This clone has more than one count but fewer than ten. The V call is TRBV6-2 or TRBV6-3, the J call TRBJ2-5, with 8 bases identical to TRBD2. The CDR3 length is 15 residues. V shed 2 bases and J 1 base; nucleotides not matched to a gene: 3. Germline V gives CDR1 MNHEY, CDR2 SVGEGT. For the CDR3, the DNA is TGTGCCAGCAGTTACGCGGGAGGTATCCAAGAGACCCAGTACTTC. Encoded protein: CASSYAGGIQETQYF.

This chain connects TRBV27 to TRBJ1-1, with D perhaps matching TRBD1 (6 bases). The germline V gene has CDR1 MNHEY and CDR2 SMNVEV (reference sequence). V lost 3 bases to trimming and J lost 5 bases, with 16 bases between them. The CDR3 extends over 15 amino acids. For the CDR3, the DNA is TGTGCCAGCAGTTTGGACCCTAAAAGGGGGACTGAAGCTTTCTTT. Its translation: CASSLDPKRGTEAFF.